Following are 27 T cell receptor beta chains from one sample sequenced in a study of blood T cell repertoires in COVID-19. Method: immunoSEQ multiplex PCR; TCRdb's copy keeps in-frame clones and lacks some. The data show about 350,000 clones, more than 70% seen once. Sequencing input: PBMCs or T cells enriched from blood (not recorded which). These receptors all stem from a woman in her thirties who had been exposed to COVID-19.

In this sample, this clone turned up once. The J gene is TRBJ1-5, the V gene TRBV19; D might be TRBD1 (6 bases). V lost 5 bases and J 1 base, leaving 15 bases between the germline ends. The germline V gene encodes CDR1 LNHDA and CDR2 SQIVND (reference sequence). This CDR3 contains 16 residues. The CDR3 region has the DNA TGTGCCAGTAGTCTTGAGGTGGGACAAAGCAATCAGCCCCAGCATTTT. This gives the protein CASSLEVGQSNQPQHF.

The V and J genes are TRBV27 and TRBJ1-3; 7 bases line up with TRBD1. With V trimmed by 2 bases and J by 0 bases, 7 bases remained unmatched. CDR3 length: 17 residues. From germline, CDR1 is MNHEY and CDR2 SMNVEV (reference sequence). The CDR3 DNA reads TGTGCCAGCAGTTTAAGGGGGGACAGCAGCTCTGGAAACACCATATATTTT. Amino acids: CASSLRGDSSSGNTIYF.

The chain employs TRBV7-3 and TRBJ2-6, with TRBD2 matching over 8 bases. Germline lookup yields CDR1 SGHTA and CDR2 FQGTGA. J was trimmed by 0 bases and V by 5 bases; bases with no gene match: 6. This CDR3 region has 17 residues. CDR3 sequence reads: CASSLGRGFSGANVLTF. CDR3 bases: TGTGCCAGCAGCCTCGGGAGGGGATTCTCTGGGGCCAACGTCCTGACTTTC.

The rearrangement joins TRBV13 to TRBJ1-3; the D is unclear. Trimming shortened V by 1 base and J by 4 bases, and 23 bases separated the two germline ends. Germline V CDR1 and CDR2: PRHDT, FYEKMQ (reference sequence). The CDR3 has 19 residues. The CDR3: CASSLEVMGGGGPGNTIYF. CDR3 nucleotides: TGTGCCAGCAGCTTAGAGGTCATGGGCGGAGGAGGGCCCGGAAACACCATATATTTT.

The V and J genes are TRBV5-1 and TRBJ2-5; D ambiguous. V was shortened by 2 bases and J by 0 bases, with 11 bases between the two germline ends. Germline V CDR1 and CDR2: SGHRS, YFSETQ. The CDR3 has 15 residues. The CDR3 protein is CASSLFLENQETQYF. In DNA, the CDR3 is TGCGCCAGCAGCTTATTCCTGGAGAACCAAGAGACCCAGTACTTC. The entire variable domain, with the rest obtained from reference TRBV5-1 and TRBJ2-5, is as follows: KAGVTQTPRYLIKTRGQQVTLSCSPISGHRSVSWYQQTPGQGLQFLFEYFSETQRNKGNFPGRFSGRQFSNSRSEMNVSTLELGDSALYLCASSLFLENQETQYFGPGTRLLVL.

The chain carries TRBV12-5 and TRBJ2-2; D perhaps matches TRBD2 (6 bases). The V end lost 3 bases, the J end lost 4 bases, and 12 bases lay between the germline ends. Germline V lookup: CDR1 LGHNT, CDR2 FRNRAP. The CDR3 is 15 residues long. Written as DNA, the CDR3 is TGTGCTAGTGGTTTTCGGGGGTTCAGCACCGGGGAGCTGTTTTTT. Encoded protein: CASGFRGFSTGELFF.

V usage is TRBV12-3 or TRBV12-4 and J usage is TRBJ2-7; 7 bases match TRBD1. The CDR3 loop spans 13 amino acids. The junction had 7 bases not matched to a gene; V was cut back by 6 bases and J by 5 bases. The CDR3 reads CASRLDRVHEQYF. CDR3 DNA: TGTGCCAGCAGACTCGACAGGGTACACGAGCAGTACTTC.

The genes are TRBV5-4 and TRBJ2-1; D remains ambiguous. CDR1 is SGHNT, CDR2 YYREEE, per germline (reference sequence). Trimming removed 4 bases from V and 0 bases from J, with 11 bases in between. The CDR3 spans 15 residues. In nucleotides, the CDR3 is TGTGCCAGCAGCCGAGAGGTCATCTCCTACAATGAGCAGTTCTTC. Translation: CASSREVISYNEQFF.

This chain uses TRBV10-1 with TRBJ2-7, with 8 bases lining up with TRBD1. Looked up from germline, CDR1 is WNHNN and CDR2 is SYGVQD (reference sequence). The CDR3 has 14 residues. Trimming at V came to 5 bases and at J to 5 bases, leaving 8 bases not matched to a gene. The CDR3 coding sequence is TGCGCCAGCAGTTCTGGACAGGGAACGGACGAGCAGTACTTC. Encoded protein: CASSSGQGTDEQYF.

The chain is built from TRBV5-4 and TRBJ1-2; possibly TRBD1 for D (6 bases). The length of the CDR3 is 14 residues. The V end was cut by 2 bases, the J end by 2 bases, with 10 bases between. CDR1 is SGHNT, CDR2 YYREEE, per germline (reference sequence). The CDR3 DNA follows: TGTGCCAGCAGCTTAGGGACACCAAACTATGGCTACACCTTC. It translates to CASSLGTPNYGYTF. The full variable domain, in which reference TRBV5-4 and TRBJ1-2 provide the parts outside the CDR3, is ETGVTQSPTHLIKTRGQQVTLRCSSQSGHNTVSWYQQALGQGPQFIFQYYREEENGRGNFPPRFSGLQFPNYSSELNVNALELDDSALYLCASSLGTPNYGYTFGSGTRLTVV.

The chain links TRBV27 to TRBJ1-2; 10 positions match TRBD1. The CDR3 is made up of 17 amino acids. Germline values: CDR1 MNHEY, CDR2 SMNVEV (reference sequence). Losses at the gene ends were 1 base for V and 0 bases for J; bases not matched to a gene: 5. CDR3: CASSLWGQGPANYGYTF. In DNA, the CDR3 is TGTGCCAGCAGTTTATGGGGACAGGGGCCTGCTAACTATGGCTACACCTTC.

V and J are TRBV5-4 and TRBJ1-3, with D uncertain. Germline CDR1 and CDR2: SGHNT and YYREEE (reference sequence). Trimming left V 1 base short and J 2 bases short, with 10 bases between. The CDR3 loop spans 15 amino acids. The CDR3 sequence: CASSLYSMPGNTIYF. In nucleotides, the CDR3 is TGTGCCAGCAGCTTGTACAGTATGCCTGGAAACACCATATATTTT.

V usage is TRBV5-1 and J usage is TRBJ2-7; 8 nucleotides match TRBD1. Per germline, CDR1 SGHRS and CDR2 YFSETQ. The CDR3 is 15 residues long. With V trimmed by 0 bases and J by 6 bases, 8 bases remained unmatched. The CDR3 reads CASSLVAGGSSEQYF. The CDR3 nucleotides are TGCGCCAGCAGCTTGGTGGCAGGGGGCTCAAGCGAGCAGTACTTC. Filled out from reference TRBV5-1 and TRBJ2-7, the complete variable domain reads KAGVTQTPRYLIKTRGQQVTLSCSPISGHRSVSWYQQTPGQGLQFLFEYFSETQRNKGNFPGRFSGRQFSNSRSEMNVSTLELGDSALYLCASSLVAGGSSEQYFGPGTRLTVT.

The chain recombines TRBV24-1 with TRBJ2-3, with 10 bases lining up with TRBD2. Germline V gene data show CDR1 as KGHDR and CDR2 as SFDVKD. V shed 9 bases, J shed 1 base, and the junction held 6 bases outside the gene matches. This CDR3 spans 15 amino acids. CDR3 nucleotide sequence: TGTGCCACCGGGACCGGGACTAGCGGCACAGATACGCAGTATTTT. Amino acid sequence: CATGTGTSGTDTQYF.

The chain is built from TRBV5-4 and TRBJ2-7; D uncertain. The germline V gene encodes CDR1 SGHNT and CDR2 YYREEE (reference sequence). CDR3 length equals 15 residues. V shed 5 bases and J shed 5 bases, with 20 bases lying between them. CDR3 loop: CASRVDPGLFDEQYF. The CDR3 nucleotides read TGTGCCAGCAGGGTGGATCCAGGTCTTTTCGACGAGCAGTACTTC.

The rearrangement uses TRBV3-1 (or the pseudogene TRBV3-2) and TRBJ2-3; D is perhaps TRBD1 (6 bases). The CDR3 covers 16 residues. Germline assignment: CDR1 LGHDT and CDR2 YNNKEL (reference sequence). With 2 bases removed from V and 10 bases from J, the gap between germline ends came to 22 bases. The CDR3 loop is CASSQHPDTLPGAQYF. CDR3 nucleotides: TGTGCCAGCAGCCAACATCCGGACACCCTCCCAGGGGCGCAGTATTTT.

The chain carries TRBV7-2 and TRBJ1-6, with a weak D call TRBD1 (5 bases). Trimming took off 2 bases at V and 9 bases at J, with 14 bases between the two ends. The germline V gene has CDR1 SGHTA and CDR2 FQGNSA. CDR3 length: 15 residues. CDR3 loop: CASSLRSGDASPLHF. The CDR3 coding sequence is TGTGCCAGCAGCTTAAGATCGGGGGATGCTTCACCCCTCCACTTT.

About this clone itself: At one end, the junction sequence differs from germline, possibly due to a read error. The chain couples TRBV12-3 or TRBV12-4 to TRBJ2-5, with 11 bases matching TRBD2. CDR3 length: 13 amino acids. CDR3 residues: CASSIAGGETQYF. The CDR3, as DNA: TGTGCCAGCAGTATAGCGGGAGGGGAGACCCAGTACTTC.

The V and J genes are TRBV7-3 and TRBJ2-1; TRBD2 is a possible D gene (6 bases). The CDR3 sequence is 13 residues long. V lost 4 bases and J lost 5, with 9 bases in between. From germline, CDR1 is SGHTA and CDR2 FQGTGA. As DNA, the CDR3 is TGTGCCAGCAGCTACCCGGGAGACAATGAGCAGTTCTTC. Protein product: CASSYPGDNEQFF.

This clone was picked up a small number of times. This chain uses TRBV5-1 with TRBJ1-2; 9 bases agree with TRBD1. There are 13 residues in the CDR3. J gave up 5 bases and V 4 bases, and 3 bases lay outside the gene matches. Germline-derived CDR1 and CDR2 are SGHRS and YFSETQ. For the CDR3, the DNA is TGCGCCAGCAGCGTCGGGACAGGGTATGGCTACACCTTC. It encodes CASSVGTGYGYTF.

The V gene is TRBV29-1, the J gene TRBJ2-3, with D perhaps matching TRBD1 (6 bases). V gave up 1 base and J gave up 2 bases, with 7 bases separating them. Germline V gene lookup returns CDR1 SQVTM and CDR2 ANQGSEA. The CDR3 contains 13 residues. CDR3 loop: CSVEGDNTDTQYF. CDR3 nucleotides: TGCAGCGTTGAAGGGGACAACACAGATACGCAGTATTTT.

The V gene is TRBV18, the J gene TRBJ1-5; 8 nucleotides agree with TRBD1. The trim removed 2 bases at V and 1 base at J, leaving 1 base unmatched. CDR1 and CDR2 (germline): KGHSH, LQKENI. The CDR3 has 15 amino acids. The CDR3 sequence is CASSPDRGSNQPQHF. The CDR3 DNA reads TGTGCCAGCTCACCAGACAGGGGAAGCAATCAGCCCCAGCATTTT.

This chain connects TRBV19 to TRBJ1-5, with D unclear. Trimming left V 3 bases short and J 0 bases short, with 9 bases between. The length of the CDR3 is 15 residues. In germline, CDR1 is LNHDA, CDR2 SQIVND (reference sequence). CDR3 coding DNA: TGTGCCAGTAGTATGGCGGGGTATAGCAATCAGCCCCAGCATTTT. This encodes CASSMAGYSNQPQHF.

The CDR3 here is CASNPGGNYGYTF. Here the CDR3 DNA reads TGTGCCAGCAACCCAGGGGGGAACTATGGCTACACCTTC. The genes are TRBV27 and TRBJ1-2, with TRBD1 matching 7 bases. The germline CDR1 and CDR2 sequences are MNHEY and SMNVEV (reference sequence). CDR3 size: 13 residues. Trimming at V came to 7 bases and at J to 2 bases, leaving 4 bases not matched to a gene.

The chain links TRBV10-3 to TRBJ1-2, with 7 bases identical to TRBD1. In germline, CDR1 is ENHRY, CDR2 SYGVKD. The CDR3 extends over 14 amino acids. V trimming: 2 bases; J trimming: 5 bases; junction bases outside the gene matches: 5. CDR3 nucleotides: TGTGCCATCAGTGAGGACAGGGTACTTTATGGCTACACCTTC. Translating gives CAISEDRVLYGYTF.

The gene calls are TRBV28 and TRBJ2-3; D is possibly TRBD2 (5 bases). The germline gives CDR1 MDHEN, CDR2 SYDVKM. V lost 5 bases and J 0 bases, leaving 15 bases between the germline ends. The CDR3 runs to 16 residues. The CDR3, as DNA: TGTGCCAGCAGTCCCATCCTTAGCGCGAGCACAGATACGCAGTATTTT. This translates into CASSPILSASTDTQYF.

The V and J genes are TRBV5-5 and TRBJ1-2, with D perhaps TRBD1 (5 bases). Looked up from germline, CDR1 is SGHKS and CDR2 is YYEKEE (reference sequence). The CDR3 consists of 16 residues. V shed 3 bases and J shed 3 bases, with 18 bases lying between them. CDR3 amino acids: CASSSAQGVVDYGYTF. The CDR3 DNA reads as TGTGCCAGCAGCTCGGCCCAGGGTGTTGTTGACTATGGCTACACCTTC.